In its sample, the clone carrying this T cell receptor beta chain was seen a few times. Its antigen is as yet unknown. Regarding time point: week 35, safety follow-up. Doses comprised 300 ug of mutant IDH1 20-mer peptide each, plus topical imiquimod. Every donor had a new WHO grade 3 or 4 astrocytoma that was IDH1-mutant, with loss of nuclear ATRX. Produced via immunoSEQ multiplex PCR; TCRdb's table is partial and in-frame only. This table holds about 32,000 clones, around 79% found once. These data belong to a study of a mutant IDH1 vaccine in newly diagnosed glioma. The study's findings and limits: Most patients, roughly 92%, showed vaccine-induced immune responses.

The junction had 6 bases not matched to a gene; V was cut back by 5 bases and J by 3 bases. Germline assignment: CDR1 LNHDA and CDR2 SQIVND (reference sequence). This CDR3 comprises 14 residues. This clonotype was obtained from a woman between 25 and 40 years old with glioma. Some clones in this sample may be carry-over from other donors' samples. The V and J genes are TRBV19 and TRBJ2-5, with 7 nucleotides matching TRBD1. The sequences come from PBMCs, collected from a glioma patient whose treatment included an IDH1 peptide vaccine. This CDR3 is CASSSTGRKETQYF. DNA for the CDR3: TGTGCCAGTAGTTCGACAGGGCGTAAAGAGACCCAGTACTTC.